This T cell receptor beta chain was retrieved from a study of blood T cell repertoires in COVID-19. The CDR3 covers 15 residues. V was clipped by 10 bases and J by 8 bases; unmatched bases: 17. Germline values: CDR1 ENHRY, CDR2 SYGVKD. The method was immunoSEQ multiplex PCR; TCRdb's version includes in-frame clones alone and lacks a portion of them. Here the sample spans over 250,000 clones, approximately 80% being singletons. The clonotype comes from a man aged 35 to 55 who had been exposed to COVID-19. Material: PBMCs or T cells enriched from blood (not recorded which). V and J are TRBV10-3 and TRBJ2-1; 7 bases agree with TRBD2. In DNA form, the CDR3 reads TGTGCCAGCCGGACCAGGGAGGGAGAGAGGGATGAGCAGTTCTTC. It specifies CASRTREGERDEQFF.